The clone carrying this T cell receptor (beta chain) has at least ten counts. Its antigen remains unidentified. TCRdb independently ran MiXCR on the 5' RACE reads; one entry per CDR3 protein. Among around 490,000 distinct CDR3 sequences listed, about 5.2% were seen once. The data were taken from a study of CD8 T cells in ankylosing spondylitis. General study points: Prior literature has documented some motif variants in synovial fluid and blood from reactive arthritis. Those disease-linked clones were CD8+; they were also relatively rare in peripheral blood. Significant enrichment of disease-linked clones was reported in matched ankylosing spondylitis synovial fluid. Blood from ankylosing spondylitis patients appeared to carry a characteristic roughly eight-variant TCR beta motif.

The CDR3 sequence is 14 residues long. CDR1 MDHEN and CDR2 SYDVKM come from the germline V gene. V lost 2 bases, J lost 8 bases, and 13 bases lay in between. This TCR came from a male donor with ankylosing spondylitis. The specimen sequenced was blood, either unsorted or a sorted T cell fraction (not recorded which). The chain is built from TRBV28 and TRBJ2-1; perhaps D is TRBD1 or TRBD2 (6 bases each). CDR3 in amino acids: CASSLEAGEDEQFF. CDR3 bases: TGTGCCAGCAGTTTAGAAGCAGGGGAGGATGAGCAGTTCTTC.